The 14 T cell receptor beta chains given below trace back to one sample, sequenced in a study. TCRdb processed the 5' RACE reads anew with MiXCR; each CDR3 protein has one entry. Of some 62,000 distinct CDR3 sequences listed, around 30% are singletons. The sample comprised tumor-infiltrating naive CD4+ T cells sorted from the breast tumor. The subset: naive CD4+ T cells, CD4+CD45RA+CD25-. These receptors originate from a female donor with breast cancer.

The chain joins TRBV6-1 to TRBJ1-1; TRBD1 matches 9 bases. This CDR3 comprises 17 residues. J lost 0 bases, V lost 10 bases, and 15 bases had no gene match. The germline V gene encodes CDR1 MNHNS and CDR2 SASEGT. The CDR3 is CANRPYRGQGMNTEAFF. The CDR3, as DNA: TGTGCCAACAGGCCGTACAGGGGGCAGGGAATGAACACTGAAGCTTTCTTT.

This clonotype was detected ten times or more. The gene calls are TRBV6-5 and TRBJ2-5; D is perhaps TRBD1 (5 bases). Germline assignment: CDR1 MNHEY and CDR2 SVGAGI. The CDR3 is made up of 13 amino acids. V was trimmed by 7 bases and J by 2 bases, leaving 11 bases between them. The CDR3 DNA reads TGTGCCAGCAACCCAGGGTGGCAAGAGACCCAGTACTTC. Its translation: CASNPGWQETQYF.

This clonotype was recorded at least ten times. J is TRBJ2-1 and V is TRBV10-3, with 12 nucleotides matching TRBD1. J lost 10 bases, V lost 11 bases, and 12 bases had no gene match. CDR3 length equals 14 residues. Per germline, CDR1 ENHRY and CDR2 SYGVKD. The CDR3 bases are TGTGCCGGATCCGGGGGACAGGGGGCTTTCGAGCAGTTCTTC. Protein sequence: CAGSGGQGAFEQFF.

This chain connects TRBV5-6 to TRBJ1-1; possible D gene TRBD1, 5 bases. CDR3 length equals 15 residues. Per germline, CDR1 SGHDT and CDR2 YYEEEE. V was shortened by 0 bases and J by 1 base, with 10 bases between the two germline ends. This chain's CDR3 is CASSLGGPENTEAFF. DNA of the CDR3: TGTGCCAGCAGCTTGGGGGGACCAGAGAACACTGAAGCTTTCTTT.

This clonotype came up a few times. This chain links TRBV24-1 with TRBJ2-2; 10 bases align to TRBD2. V shed 4 bases and J 5 bases; nucleotides not matched to a gene: 6. The CDR3 is 16 residues long. Germline V gene data show CDR1 as KGHDR and CDR2 as SFDVKD. For the CDR3, the DNA is TGTGCCACCAGTGAATCTCGGACTAGCGGAACCGGGGAGCTGTTTTTT. Translation: CATSESRTSGTGELFF.

The chain uses TRBV5-1 and TRBJ1-1; maybe TRBD1 (5 bases). This CDR3 region has 14 residues. V was clipped by 0 bases and J by 5 bases, with 11 bases between them. CDR1 is SGHRS and CDR2 is YFSETQ in the germline V gene. For the CDR3, the DNA is TGCGCCAGCAGCTTGGAAGGGGTAACTACTGAAGCTTTCTTT. Translation: CASSLEGVTTEAFF.

The gene calls are TRBV20-1 and TRBJ1-5, with 7 bases fitting TRBD1. The CDR3 runs to 13 residues. Germline V CDR1 and CDR2: DFQATT, SNEGSKA (reference sequence). Unmatched junction bases numbered 7, after V lost 4 bases and J lost 7 bases. The CDR3 nucleotides are TGCAGTGCTACCGGACAGGCTCAACAGCCCCAGCATTTT. This translates into CSATGQAQQPQHF.

The table lists this clonotype with many counts. The chain recombines TRBV5-1 with TRBJ1-1, with TRBD1 matching over 7 bases. This CDR3 has 16 amino acids. With V trimmed by 4 bases and J by 2 bases, 11 bases remained unmatched. The germline gives CDR1 SGHRS, CDR2 YFSETQ. CDR3 nucleotides: TGCGCCAGCAGCCCTCGACAGGGTATGGGAAACACTGAAGCTTTCTTT. Amino acid sequence: CASSPRQGMGNTEAFF. Complete variable domain (other parts from reference TRBV5-1 and TRBJ1-1): KAGVTQTPRYLIKTRGQQVTLSCSPISGHRSVSWYQQTPGQGLQFLFEYFSETQRNKGNFPGRFSGRQFSNSRSEMNVSTLELGDSALYLCASSPRQGMGNTEAFFGQGTRLTVV.

The chain couples TRBV28 to TRBJ2-5; no clear D. The ends were cut back, 4 bases at V and 5 bases at J, with 17 bases in the middle. CDR1 is MDHEN and CDR2 is SYDVKM in the germline V gene. The CDR3 covers 15 residues. DNA of the CDR3: TGTGCCAGCAGTTCCTCGACGGGTATCCGGGAGACCCAGTACTTC. As protein: CASSSSTGIRETQYF.

The V gene is TRBV29-1, the J gene TRBJ2-5; D is perhaps TRBD1 or TRBD2 (6 bases each). Trimming removed 7 bases at V and 5 bases at J, with 14 bases between. Germline CDR1 SQVTM, CDR2 ANQGSEA. The CDR3 extends over 12 amino acids. The CDR3 protein is CSAQGTWETQYF. The CDR3 DNA sequence: TGCAGCGCCCAGGGGACTTGGGAGACCCAGTACTTC.

The rearrangement joins TRBV9 to TRBJ2-6; no clear D. Germline V gene lookup returns CDR1 SGDLS and CDR2 YYNGEE. The CDR3 spans 17 residues. V was cut by 3 bases and J by 0 bases, with 13 bases left in between. CDR3 bases: TGTGCCAGCAGCGGAGAACCACTTATCTCTGGGGCCAACGTCCTGACTTTC. Residues: CASSGEPLISGANVLTF.

The CDR3, as DNA: TGTGCCAGCATCGGGACAGGGGGCACTGAAGCTTTCTTT. Translating it yields CASIGTGGTEAFF. The chain uses TRBV25-1 and TRBJ1-1; the match to TRBD1 covers 11 bases. The CDR3 has 13 residues. From germline, CDR1 is MGHDK and CDR2 SYGVNS. The trim removed 7 bases at V and 4 bases at J, leaving 2 bases unmatched.

J is TRBJ1-2 and V is TRBV3-1, with D possibly being TRBD1 (5 bases). The germline CDR1 and CDR2 sequences are LGHDT and YNNKEL (reference sequence). This CDR3 has 11 residues. V was trimmed by 10 bases and J by 5 bases, leaving 11 bases between them. The CDR3 reads CATGGAYGYTF. CDR3 bases: TGTGCCACGGGAGGGGCGTATGGCTACACCTTC.

The rearrangement uses TRBV28 and TRBJ2-5; 9 bases agree with TRBD1. Looked up from germline, CDR1 is MDHEN and CDR2 is SYDVKM. V lost 8 bases and J lost 3; bases outside the gene matches: 7. The CDR3 sequence is 14 residues long. CDR3 amino acids: CASCWRDREETQYF. Here the CDR3 DNA reads TGTGCCAGCTGTTGGCGGGACAGGGAAGAGACCCAGTACTTC.